The 31 T cell receptor beta chains listed next were all sequenced from one sample in a study of blood T cell repertoires in COVID-19. Sequenced by immunoSEQ multiplex PCR; TCRdb stores in-frame clones only, minus some. The table records approximately 57,000 clones, about 85% of them present only once. Sequences were obtained from peripheral blood. Every receptor here comes from a man aged 35 to 55 with active COVID-19.

This sequence joins TRBV9 and TRBJ2-1; 7 nucleotides line up with TRBD2. V dropped 3 bases and J dropped 9; count of bases not matched to a gene: 12. Germline V gene sequence: CDR1 SGDLS, CDR2 YYNGEE. The CDR3 loop spans 15 amino acids. The CDR3: CASSADRTREGEQFF. In DNA, the CDR3 is TGTGCCAGCAGCGCAGACCGGACTAGGGAGGGTGAGCAGTTCTTC.

This chain connects TRBV29-1 to TRBJ2-7; 9 nucleotides align to TRBD1. Looked up from germline, CDR1 is SQVTM and CDR2 is ANQGSEA. The CDR3 totals 15 residues. With 4 bases clipped from V and 2 bases from J, the junction kept 9 bases outside the gene matches. Written as DNA, the CDR3 is TGCAGCGTTGCGGCCTCACGGGACAGGGCCTACGAGCAGTACTTC. Protein product: CSVAASRDRAYEQYF.

The rearrangement links TRBV3-1 (or the pseudogene TRBV3-2) to TRBJ2-3; 10 nucleotides align to TRBD1. J gave up 1 base and V 1 base, and 5 bases lay outside the gene matches. Germline V gene sequence: CDR1 LGHDT, CDR2 YNNKEL (reference sequence). The length of the CDR3 is 17 residues. The CDR3 nucleotides read TGTGCCAGCAGCCAAGGCGGGACAGGGGATCGCACAGATACGCAGTATTTT. It translates to CASSQGGTGDRTDTQYF.

The V gene is TRBV6-1, the J gene TRBJ1-1; 8 bases align to TRBD1. The CDR3 length is 14 residues. V trimming: 1 base; J trimming: 10 bases; junction bases outside the gene matches: 8. Germline-derived CDR1 and CDR2 are MNHNS and SASEGT. CDR3 in DNA: TGTGCCAGCAGTGAAGAGAGTACAGGGGGGGGAGCTTTCTTT. Residues: CASSEESTGGGAFF.

The chain has TRBV7-9 and TRBJ2-3, with TRBD1 matching over 7 bases. The J segment lost 2 bases and the V segment lost 11 bases, leaving 7 bases of the junction unmatched. CDR1 is SEHNR and CDR2 is FQNEAQ in the germline V gene (reference sequence). This CDR3 comprises 13 residues. The CDR3 protein is CAVSGGSTDTQYF. As DNA, the CDR3 is TGTGCCGTCTCAGGGGGATCCACAGATACGCAGTATTTT.

The chain links TRBV6-6 to TRBJ2-7; 8 bases are shared with TRBD1. Germline loops: CDR1 MNHNY, CDR2 SVGAGI (reference sequence). V shed 7 bases, J shed 0 bases, and the junction held 5 bases outside the gene matches. The CDR3 totals 14 residues. In DNA form, the CDR3 reads TGTGCCAGCAACGCGGACAGGGACTCCTACGAGCAGTACTTC. It encodes CASNADRDSYEQYF.

About this clone itself: At one of its ends the junction is not consistent with the germline gene, which may arise from a read error. This chain connects TRBV7-8 to TRBJ2-3; tentative D call: TRBD2 (6 bases). Germline loops: CDR1 SGHVS, CDR2 FQNEAQ. The CDR3 totals 16 residues. The CDR3 loop is CASSRLWGEKTATEYF. In nucleotides, the CDR3 is TGTGCCAGCAGCCGTCTGTGGGGGGAAAAGACTGCTACGGAGTATTTT.

The rearrangement links TRBV10-3 to TRBJ2-1, with TRBD2 matching over 7 bases. The CDR3 totals 17 residues. CDR1 and CDR2 from the germline V gene are ENHRY and SYGVKD. V gave up 2 bases and J gave up 0 bases; unmatched junction bases: 7. Written as DNA, the CDR3 is TGTGCCATCAGTGAGGGGCTAGCGGAATACTCCTACAATGAGCAGTTCTTC. It codes for CAISEGLAEYSYNEQFF.

This clone was found a few times. The rearrangement uses TRBV27 and TRBJ2-2, with 9 bases lining up with TRBD1. The CDR3 covers 14 residues. Looked up from germline, CDR1 is MNHEY and CDR2 is SMNVEV (reference sequence). Unmatched junction bases numbered 5, after V lost 7 bases and J lost 5 bases. DNA for the CDR3: TGTGCCAGCACCCTACAGGGGGCGACCGGGGAGCTGTTTTTT. Protein sequence: CASTLQGATGELFF.

The genes are TRBV15 and TRBJ2-7, with 10 bases identical to TRBD2. The germline gives CDR1 LNHNV, CDR2 YYDKDF (reference sequence). This CDR3 contains 16 residues. Trimming at V came to 0 bases and at J to 5 bases, leaving 7 bases not matched to a gene. CDR3 sequence: CATSRDLAGAPDEQYF. CDR3 DNA sequence: TGTGCCACCAGCAGAGATCTAGCGGGAGCGCCGGACGAGCAGTACTTC. Looking up the rest from reference TRBV15 and TRBJ2-7 gives the full variable domain: DAMVIQNPRYQVTQFGKPVTLSCSQTLNHNVMYWYQQKSSQAPKLLFHYYDKDFNNEADTPDNFQSRRPNTSFCFLDIRSPGLGDTAMYLCATSRDLAGAPDEQYFGPGTRLTVT.

This clone was seen once. This chain joins TRBV2 and TRBJ1-2, with D perhaps TRBD1 (6 bases). The V end lost 3 bases, the J end lost 2 bases, and 7 bases lay between the germline ends. CDR1 and CDR2 from the germline V gene are SNHLY and FYNNEI. The CDR3 spans 13 residues. The CDR3 DNA reads TGTGCCAGCAGTGAGACAGGAAACTATGGCTACACCTTC. This encodes CASSETGNYGYTF.

This chain connects TRBV7-3 to TRBJ1-1; tentatively, D is TRBD1 (5 bases). CDR1 and CDR2 (germline): SGHTA, FQGTGA. Trimming pared 4 bases from V and 1 base from J, leaving 7 bases between. The CDR3 is made up of 13 amino acids. CDR3 nucleotides: TGTGCCAGCAGCTCAAGGGGGAACACTGAAGCTTTCTTT. This codes for CASSSRGNTEAFF. Full variable domain (rest looked up from reference TRBV7-3 and TRBJ1-1): GAGVSQTPSNKVTEKGKYVELRCDPISGHTALYWYRQSLGQGPEFLIYFQGTGAADDSGLPNDRFFAVRPEGSVSTLKIQRTERGDSAVYLCASSSRGNTEAFFGQGTRLTVV.

The chain combines TRBV27 with TRBJ2-1; a possible D gene is TRBD2 (6 bases). V was cut by 6 bases and J by 0 bases, with 12 bases left in between. Looked up from germline, CDR1 is MNHEY and CDR2 is SMNVEV (reference sequence). The CDR3 is 15 residues long. The CDR3 is CASSHDGSSYNEQFF. The CDR3, as DNA: TGTGCCAGCAGCCACGACGGGAGCTCCTACAATGAGCAGTTCTTC.

The chain is built from TRBV20-1 and TRBJ1-5; D gene uncertain. V was pared by 2 bases and J by 8 bases, with 4 bases between. CDR3 size: 10 residues. Germline assignment: CDR1 DFQATT and CDR2 SNEGSKA (reference sequence). As DNA, the CDR3 is TGCAGTGCTAGACAGGAGCCCCAGCATTTT. Amino acids: CSARQEPQHF.

CDR3 bases: TGTGCCAGCAACCGACATCAAAAGACCGTAGGCTACACCTTC. Translating it yields CASNRHQKTVGYTF. The rearrangement joins TRBV28 to TRBJ1-2, with D unresolved. This CDR3 spans 14 amino acids. The germline V and J ends were trimmed by 7 bases and 8 bases, with 20 bases remaining between them. CDR1 and CDR2 from the germline V gene are MDHEN and SYDVKM.

This clone was found once. The chain combines TRBV6-4 with TRBJ2-7; D is perhaps TRBD1 (6 bases). This CDR3 is built from 13 residues. Trimming took 3 bases from V and 6 from J, leaving 12 bases between them. Germline CDR1 is MRHNA and CDR2 is SNTAGT. The CDR3 reads CASSEQGWGEQYF. In DNA form, the CDR3 reads TGTGCCAGCAGTGAACAGGGTTGGGGCGAGCAGTACTTC.

The V and J genes are TRBV18 and TRBJ1-2; TRBD1 might be the D (5 bases). CDR1 is KGHSH, CDR2 LQKENI, per germline. Trimming pared 3 bases from V and 4 bases from J, leaving 15 bases between. CDR3 length: 15 amino acids. The CDR3 coding sequence is TGTGCCAGCTCACCCACGACAGACCCGTTCTATGGCTACACCTTC. It yields the protein CASSPTTDPFYGYTF.

J is TRBJ1-1 and V is TRBV27; D is undetermined. V was pared by 6 bases and J by 1 base, with 12 bases between. The germline V gene has CDR1 MNHEY and CDR2 SMNVEV (reference sequence). The CDR3 runs 14 residues. The CDR3 spells CASSPKPPNTEAFF. In DNA form, the CDR3 reads TGTGCCAGCAGCCCGAAGCCCCCGAACACTGAAGCTTTCTTT.

The J gene is TRBJ2-6, the V gene TRBV5-1; 9 bases fit TRBD1. CDR1 is SGHRS and CDR2 is YFSETQ in the germline V gene. V lost 3 bases, J lost 0 bases, and 10 bases stayed unmatched. The CDR3 consists of 19 residues. This CDR3 reads CASSSLGQGLTSGANVLTF. Here the CDR3 DNA reads TGCGCCAGCAGCTCACTGGGACAGGGTCTTACCTCTGGGGCCAACGTCCTGACTTTC.

This chain uses TRBV5-4 with TRBJ2-3; a weak D match, TRBD2 (6 bases). Per the germline V gene, CDR1 is SGHNT and CDR2 is YYREEE (reference sequence). This CDR3 region has 13 residues. The V gene lost 10 bases and the J gene lost 5 bases, with 17 bases spanning the gap. The DNA of the CDR3 is TGTGCCTGCCGAGAGCGGAGGGGAGATACGCAGTATTTT. Translated: CACRERRGDTQYF.

This sequence joins TRBV5-1 and TRBJ1-1; D not resolved. CDR1 is SGHRS and CDR2 is YFSETQ in the germline V gene. The CDR3 has 14 amino acids. Trimming pared 0 bases from V and 1 base from J, leaving 7 bases between. CDR3 amino acids: CASSLGRANTEAFF. In nucleotides, the CDR3 is TGCGCCAGCAGCTTGGGGAGGGCGAACACTGAAGCTTTCTTT.

The chain couples TRBV6-5 to TRBJ2-7; 7 positions agree with TRBD1. CDR3 length: 14 amino acids. Germline lookup yields CDR1 MNHEY and CDR2 SVGAGI. V was clipped by 10 bases and J by 5 bases; unmatched bases: 14. The CDR3 here is CATKGAQPFNEQYF. Written as DNA, the CDR3 is TGTGCCACCAAGGGGGCCCAGCCCTTTAACGAGCAGTACTTC.

The V and J genes are TRBV11-2 and TRBJ2-1, with D possibly being TRBD1 (7 bases). The CDR3 totals 16 residues. In germline, CDR1 is SGHAT, CDR2 FQNNGV. Trimming removed 5 bases at V and 4 bases at J, with 18 bases between. This chain's CDR3 is CASSTGNRGGYNEQFF. Here the CDR3 DNA reads TGTGCCAGCAGCACCGGTAACAGGGGAGGATACAATGAGCAGTTCTTC.

V usage is TRBV2 and J usage is TRBJ2-1, with unresolved D. CDR3 size: 14 residues. Trimming took off 9 bases at V and 0 bases at J, with 12 bases between the two ends. Per the germline V gene, CDR1 is SNHLY and CDR2 is FYNNEI. The CDR3, as DNA: TGTGCCAGGGCCAGTACAAGCTCCTACAATGAGCAGTTCTTC. This encodes CARASTSSYNEQFF.

The rearrangement links TRBV11-2 to TRBJ2-7; 11 bases align to TRBD2. This CDR3 is 15 amino acids long. The V and J ends lost 5 bases and 2 bases, in that order; junction bases with no gene match: 5. CDR1 is SGHAT, CDR2 FQNNGV, per germline. The CDR3 DNA sequence: TGTGCCAGCAGCCCCTTTAGCGGGAGGGCCTACGAGCAGTACTTC. It translates to CASSPFSGRAYEQYF.

V is TRBV7-6 and J is TRBJ2-1; 9 bases map to TRBD1. The germline CDR1 and CDR2 sequences are SGHVS and FNYEAQ. The J segment lost 9 bases and the V segment lost 6 bases, leaving 9 bases of the junction unmatched. The CDR3 spans 14 residues. Here the CDR3 DNA reads TGTGCCAGCAGTCGGGACAGGGTGGATGGTGAGCAGTTCTTC. Protein: CASSRDRVDGEQFF. Using reference TRBV7-6 and TRBJ2-1 for the parts outside the CDR3, the full variable domain is GAGVSQSPRYKVTKRGQDVALRCDPISGHVSLYWYRQALGQGPEFLTYFNYEAQQDKSGLPNDRFSAERPEGSISTLTIQRTEQRDSAMYRCASSRDRVDGEQFFGPGTRLTVL.

The rearrangement joins TRBV24-1 to TRBJ2-1, with 9 nucleotides matching TRBD2. The CDR3 consists of 15 residues. Germline V gene data show CDR1 as KGHDR and CDR2 as SFDVKD. V shed 5 bases, J shed 7 bases, and the junction held 8 bases outside the gene matches. The CDR3 sequence: CATSAVAGAGNEQFF. The CDR3 DNA sequence: TGTGCCACCAGTGCTGTAGCGGGAGCGGGGAATGAGCAGTTCTTC.

V and J are TRBV7-6 and TRBJ2-1, with 15 bases identical to TRBD2. Germline V gives CDR1 SGHVS, CDR2 FNYEAQ. The J segment lost 8 bases and the V segment lost 5 bases, leaving 7 bases of the junction unmatched. CDR3 length equals 16 residues. The CDR3 region is CASSPGTSGRMDEQFF. The DNA of the CDR3 is TGTGCCAGCAGCCCCGGGACTAGCGGGAGGATGGATGAGCAGTTCTTC. Supplemented by reference TRBV7-6 and TRBJ2-1, the full variable domain reads GAGVSQSPRYKVTKRGQDVALRCDPISGHVSLYWYRQALGQGPEFLTYFNYEAQQDKSGLPNDRFSAERPEGSISTLTIQRTEQRDSAMYRCASSPGTSGRMDEQFFGPGTRLTVL.

J is TRBJ2-3 and V is TRBV28, with TRBD2 identical over 12 bases. Germline assignment: CDR1 MDHEN and CDR2 SYDVKM. Trimming removed 8 bases from V and 5 bases from J; junction bases left unmatched: 5. This CDR3 comprises 14 residues. As DNA, the CDR3 is TGTGCCAGCCTCCCGGGACTAGCGGGAGATACGCAGTATTTT. This encodes CASLPGLAGDTQYF.

The chain joins TRBV6-6 to TRBJ2-7, with 13 positions matching TRBD2. Germline assignment: CDR1 MNHNY and CDR2 SVGAGI (reference sequence). The length of the CDR3 is 14 residues. The trim removed 5 bases at V and 6 bases at J, leaving 4 bases unmatched. The CDR3 DNA is TGTGCCAGCAGTCACGGGACTAGCGGGATCGAGCAGTACTTC. This codes for CASSHGTSGIEQYF.

The chain recombines TRBV29-1 with TRBJ2-7, with D possibly matching TRBD1 (5 bases). Germline V gene sequence: CDR1 SQVTM, CDR2 ANQGSEA. This CDR3 comprises 13 residues. V lost 6 bases, J lost 0 bases, and 12 bases lay in between. Written as DNA, the CDR3 is TGCAGCGTCGGTGGACAAAGCTCCTACGAGCAGTACTTC. It encodes CSVGGQSSYEQYF.